The 30 T cell receptor beta chains given below trace back to one sample, sequenced in a study of tumor-infiltrating lymphocytes in primary liver carcinoma. From about 490 ng of total RNA, TCR beta-specific cDNA was reverse-transcribed using a constant-region primer. Libraries covering TCR beta were generated through three nested multiplex PCR rounds (using a slightly modified ARM-PCR). The first two PCR rounds used TRBV1-TRBV30 forward primers with a C-beta reverse primer, 9 to 10 cycles each. TCRdb reprocessed the multiplex PCR reads via MiXCR and lists one record per CDR3 protein. The data contain about 130,000 distinct CDR3 sequences, 50% to 80% of them seen just once; the ten biggest clones take up about 8%. RNA and DNA were co-extracted from about 20-30 mg of unsorted bulk tissue. Input material: liver tumor tissue from sampling region 3. Described subset: tumor region T3, left-lateral pole. These receptors all come from a woman in her sixties with primary liver carcinoma and hepatitis B virus infection.

To note about this clonotype: One junction end disagrees with the germline gene, perhaps due to a read error. CDR3 region: CDSSFTPLRSPYNEQFF. CDR3 DNA sequence: TGTGACAGCAGCTTTACCCCACTGAGGAGCCCATACAATGAGCAGTTCTTC. The chain employs TRBV11-2 and TRBJ2-1; D is unclear. CDR1 and CDR2 (germline): SGHAT, FQNNGV. The CDR3 runs to 17 residues.

About this clonotype: Given the absence of the conserved phenylalanine or tryptophan at the CDR3 end, a read error is likely. The J gene is TRBJ2-7, the V gene TRBV4-1, with 7 bases identical to TRBD1. Looked up from germline, CDR1 is MGHRA and CDR2 is YSYEKL. CDR3 size: 13 residues. With V trimmed by 10 bases and J by 3 bases, 9 bases remained unmatched. The CDR3 DNA reads TGCGCCACCAGGGGGAACGGCCGCTACGAGCAGTACTTA. Translated, it gives CATRGNGRYEQYL.

The V gene is TRBV11-2, the J gene TRBJ2-1; D tentatively reads TRBD1 or TRBD2 (6 bases each). The V end lost 9 bases, the J end lost 9 bases, and 21 bases lay between the germline ends. Germline V gene lookup returns CDR1 SGHAT and CDR2 FQNNGV. This CDR3 region has 14 residues. The CDR3 reads CARRRGGNLREQFF. CDR3 bases: TGTGCCAGGAGACGAGGGGGGAATTTACGTGAGCAGTTCTTC.

The gene calls are TRBV14 and TRBJ1-6; D remains ambiguous. CDR3 length equals 13 residues. Trimming cost V 4 bases and J 14 bases, with 15 bases left between them. The germline V gene has CDR1 SGHDN and CDR2 FVKESK. The DNA of the CDR3 is TGTGCCAGCAGCCCGGATCAATCGTCTGCCCTCCACTTT. Translated: CASSPDQSSALHF.

This clonotype has a count of ten or more. The V and J genes are TRBV29-1 and TRBJ2-1, with D perhaps matching TRBD1 or TRBD2 (5 bases each). Trimming stripped 5 bases from V and 5 bases from J, with 10 bases between. This CDR3 region has 12 residues. Germline CDR1 SQVTM, CDR2 ANQGSEA. The CDR3 DNA is TGCAGCGTTACGGGGCTTAACAATGAGCAGTTCTTC. Translating gives CSVTGLNNEQFF.

This clonotype appeared once. Compared with germline, one end of the junction differs, possibly owing to a read error. V and J are TRBV7-9 and TRBJ2-5; 8 nucleotides agree with TRBD1. Germline values: CDR1 SEHNR, CDR2 FQNEAQ (reference sequence). The CDR3 runs to 13 residues. The CDR3 region is CDSIRGQGETQYF. As DNA, the CDR3 is TGTGACAGCATCAGAGGACAGGGAGAGACCCAGTACTTC.

This clonotype was seen only a few times. This chain connects TRBV6-1 to TRBJ2-1, with 8 bases fitting TRBD2. Germline CDR1 reads MNHNS; CDR2 reads SASEGT. Trimming cost V 9 bases and J 9 bases; bases outside gene matches: 10. The CDR3 consists of 13 residues. The CDR3, as DNA: TGTGCCAGTAGTTCTAGCGGGTGTTTTGAGCAGTTCTTC. This codes for CASSSSGCFEQFF.

This clonotype came up many times. This chain uses TRBV4-2 with TRBJ2-1, with 11 bases lining up with TRBD2. The germline V gene has CDR1 LGHNA and CDR2 YNFKEQ. The V gene end was trimmed by 1 base and the J gene end by 4 bases; junction bases not matched to a gene: 0. The CDR3 has 15 residues. In DNA, the CDR3 is TGTGCCAGCAGCCAAGGACTAGCGGGATACAATGAGCAGTTCTTC. This sequence encodes CASSQGLAGYNEQFF.

As for this clonotype: Possible read error: a much larger clone is one base away. The V call is TRBV5-1, the J call TRBJ2-1; D possibly matches TRBD1 or TRBD2 (5 bases each). Germline assignment: CDR1 SGHRS and CDR2 YFSETQ. This CDR3 has 13 residues. The CDR3: CASSLRGLGEQIF. The CDR3 region has the DNA TGCGCCAGCAGCTTGAGGGGTTTGGGAGAGCAGATCTTC.

A note on this clonotype: No conserved phenylalanine or tryptophan ends this CDR3, so it is likely a read error. V usage is TRBV6-6 and J usage is TRBJ1-5; 7 nucleotides align to TRBD1. CDR3 length: 15 residues. Germline loops: CDR1 MNHNY, CDR2 SVGAGI (reference sequence). The CDR3: CASSPTGVSNQAQHS. Here the CDR3 DNA reads TGTGCCAGCAGTCCTACAGGGGTTAGCAATCAGGCCCAGCATTCT.

This chain uses TRBV11-1 with TRBJ2-7, with 7 bases matching TRBD2. V shed 2 bases, J shed 0 bases, and the junction held 7 bases outside the gene matches. The CDR3 spans 16 residues. The germline V gene encodes CDR1 SGHAT and CDR2 FQDESV (reference sequence). In nucleotides, the CDR3 is TGTGCCAGCAGCTTATTAGGGACTAACGCCTCCTACGAGCAGTACTTC. Its translation is CASSLLGTNASYEQYF.

Concerning this clonotype itself: Relative to the germline gene, one junction end is altered; a read error may explain this. J is TRBJ1-1 and V is TRBV28, with D perhaps TRBD1 (5 bases). Germline V gene sequence: CDR1 MDHEN, CDR2 SYDVKM. The length of the CDR3 is 13 residues. The CDR3 DNA follows: TGTACCAGCAGCTGGGGACGGAACACTGAAGCTTTCTTT. It specifies CTSSWGRNTEAFF.

This chain links TRBV7-9 with TRBJ1-5; D is ambiguous. Trimming pared 1 base from V and 4 bases from J, leaving 14 bases between. Germline CDR1 and CDR2: SEHNR and FQNEAQ (reference sequence). CDR3 length: 16 amino acids. Here the CDR3 DNA reads TGTGCCAGCAGCTTAGGACCAGACTGGGTGAATCAGCCCCAGCATTTT. Translating it yields CASSLGPDWVNQPQHF.

The table lists this clonotype with a few counts. One end of the junction varies from germline; a read error may be responsible. The rearrangement links TRBV11-3 to TRBJ2-1, with D perhaps TRBD1 or TRBD2 (5 bases each). CDR1 is SGHNT, CDR2 YENEEA, per germline. The CDR3 length is 12 residues. CDR3 in DNA: TGTGCCAGCAGGGAGAGGGGCAATGAGCAATTCTTC. Encoded protein: CASRERGNEQFF.

This clonotype has only a few counts. The chain couples TRBV5-4 to TRBJ1-1; 8 bases align to TRBD1. CDR1 SGHNT and CDR2 YYREEE come from the germline V gene (reference sequence). The CDR3 has 15 amino acids. V dropped 0 bases and J dropped 1; count of bases not matched to a gene: 2. The DNA of the CDR3 is TGTGCCAGCAGCTTGGTCGACAGGGGGAACACTGAAGCTTTCTTT. Residues: CASSLVDRGNTEAFF.

To note about this clonotype: A read error may explain this, as a much larger clone is one base away. The chain has TRBV10-2 and TRBJ1-1; D not certain. In germline, CDR1 is WSHSY, CDR2 SAAADI. The CDR3 has 14 amino acids. CDR3 sequence (DNA): TGCGCCAGCAGTGACCCGGCGGGAAACATTGAAGCTTTCTTT. This gives the protein CASSDPAGNIEAFF.

Turning to this clonotype: A much larger clone sits a single nucleotide away, making a read error possible. The V gene is TRBV10-3, the J gene TRBJ2-1, with TRBD2 matching over 11 bases. Germline V gene lookup returns CDR1 ENHRY and CDR2 SYGVKD. Germline trimming cut 2 bases from V and 7 bases from J; bases unmatched to any gene: 10. The CDR3 is 17 amino acids. CDR3 region: CAISEGASGRTSNEQFF. The CDR3 DNA sequence: TGTGCCATCAGTGAGGGGGCTAGCGGGAGGACCTCTAATGAGCAGTTCTTC.

Worth noting for this clonotype: A single base separates this from a much larger clone, so it may be a read error. The rearrangement links TRBV12-5 to TRBJ1-2, with a possible D match to TRBD1 (5 bases). This CDR3 has 12 residues. Per germline, CDR1 LGHNT and CDR2 FRNRAP. The CDR3 protein is CANGWDNYGYTF. The CDR3 DNA reads as TGTGCTAATGGTTGGGACAACTATGGCTACACCTTC. The variable domain in full, completed from reference TRBV12-5 and TRBJ1-2, reads DARVTQTPRHKVTEMGQEVTMRCQPILGHNTVFWYRQTMMQGLELLAYFRNRAPLDDSGMPKDRFSAEMPDATLATLKIQPSEPRDSAVYFCANGWDNYGYTFGSGTRLTVV.

Points on this clonotype: With a much larger clone just one base away, this may be a read error. This rearrangement joins TRBV5-5 to TRBJ2-1; D is ambiguous. V was shortened by 7 bases and J by 3 bases, with 14 bases between the two germline ends. This CDR3 is 14 amino acids long. CDR1 SGHKS and CDR2 YYEKEE come from the germline V gene (reference sequence). In nucleotides, the CDR3 is TGTGCCAGCGGCGACCCGCCCAACTACAATGAGCAGTTCTTC. It translates to CASGDPPNYNEQFF.

A remark on this clonotype: The germline gene is not matched at one end of the junction; a read error may be the cause. The CDR3 sequence is CASSRPSPLRF. CDR3 nucleotide sequence: TGTGCCAGCAGCCGGCCTTCACCCCTTCGCTTT. This rearrangement joins TRBV14 to TRBJ1-6; D not resolved. The CDR3 has 11 residues. The germline gives CDR1 SGHDN, CDR2 FVKESK.

The chain links TRBV10-3 to TRBJ2-1; TRBD2 aligns across 11 bases. This CDR3 has 13 residues. V gave up 8 bases and J gave up 10 bases; unmatched junction bases: 7. Germline-derived CDR1 and CDR2 are ENHRY and SYGVKD. CDR3 DNA sequence: TGTGCCATCGTACTAGCGGGAGCCAAAGAGCAGTTCTTC. Translation gives CAIVLAGAKEQFF.

The chain joins TRBV4-1 to TRBJ2-1, with 8 bases aligning to TRBD2. The CDR3 covers 17 residues. V was clipped by 4 bases and J by 9 bases; unmatched bases: 17. The germline CDR1 and CDR2 sequences are MGHRA and YSYEKL. In DNA form, the CDR3 reads TGCGCCAGCAGCCCGGGGGGGGGAGACGGGAGGGCAATTGAGCAGTTCTTC. Its protein is CASSPGGGDGRAIEQFF.

With respect to this clonotype: Its ends do not fully match the called genes, so a read error is possible. The CDR3 region is CVSSRRLAGGQGDDQFF. The CDR3 bases are TGTGTCAGCAGCAGGAGACTAGCGGGAGGGCAGGGGGATGATCAGTTCTTC. The chain recombines TRBV11-2 with TRBJ2-1; 14 nucleotides align to TRBD2. Looked up from germline, CDR1 is SGHAT and CDR2 is FQNNGV. CDR3 size: 17 residues. The full variable domain, its missing parts supplied by reference TRBV11-2 and TRBJ2-1, is EAGVAQSPRYKIIEKRQSVAFWCNPISGHATLYWYQQILGQGPKLLIQFQNNGVVDDSQLPKDRFSAERLKGVDSTLKIQPAKLEDSAVYLCVSSRRLAGGQGDDQFFGPGTRLTVL.

In this sample, this clonotype turned up many times. CDR3 loop: CASSLAVLAGSFYNEQFF. In nucleotides, the CDR3 is TGTGCCAGCAGCTTGGCCGTACTAGCGGGAAGTTTCTACAATGAGCAGTTCTTC. This sequence joins TRBV5-6 and TRBJ2-1, with 10 bases that match TRBD2. This CDR3 has 18 residues. Germline V gene sequence: CDR1 SGHDT, CDR2 YYEEEE. The junction had 9 bases not matched to a gene; V was cut back by 0 bases and J by 3 bases.

This clonotype came up many times. The rearrangement uses TRBV6-5 and TRBJ2-5; 8 nucleotides align to TRBD1. Germline CDR1 reads MNHEY; CDR2 reads SVGAGI. J was trimmed by 2 bases and V by 6 bases; bases with no gene match: 11. The CDR3 spans 16 residues. CDR3 in amino acids: CASRPTDRGVQETQYF. The CDR3, as DNA: TGTGCCAGCAGGCCTACCGACAGGGGTGTTCAAGAGACCCAGTACTTC.

The chain uses TRBV4-1 and TRBJ2-7; weak D call: TRBD2 (5 bases). Trimming pared 3 bases from V and 4 bases from J, leaving 22 bases between. CDR1 is MGHRA and CDR2 is YSYEKL in the germline V gene. The CDR3 spans 17 residues. CDR3 loop: CASSHGRSPGYAYEQYF. DNA for the CDR3: TGCGCCAGCAGCCATGGTCGATCCCCGGGATATGCTTACGAGCAGTACTTC.

This chain joins TRBV4-1 and TRBJ1-2; maybe TRBD1 (5 bases). The V gene lost 4 bases and the J gene lost 7 bases, with 25 bases spanning the gap. Germline values: CDR1 MGHRA, CDR2 YSYEKL. The length of the CDR3 is 17 residues. The CDR3, as DNA: TGCGCCAGCAGCCTCGAGGGGAGAGTTTCGTATCATAGTGGCTACACCTTC. Translating gives CASSLEGRVSYHSGYTF.

This CDR3 is CASRTWGGRRGRDEQFF. Written as DNA, the CDR3 is TGTGCCAGCAGAACCTGGGGGGGCAGAAGAGGTAGGGATGAGCAGTTCTTC. The chain combines TRBV6-5 with TRBJ2-1, with D perhaps TRBD2 (7 bases). Germline V gives CDR1 MNHEY, CDR2 SVGAGI. V lost 6 bases to trimming and J lost 8 bases, with 26 bases between them. This CDR3 contains 17 residues.

This clonotype came up once. The junction and the germline gene differ at one end; a read error may be behind it. This chain joins TRBV6-6 and TRBJ2-7; D is perhaps TRBD1 or TRBD2 (6 bases each). The CDR3 extends over 14 amino acids. Germline V gives CDR1 MNHNY, CDR2 SVGAGI (reference sequence). The CDR3 is CASINRAGRGEQYF. The CDR3 DNA is TGTGCTAGCATCAACAGAGCGGGCAGGGGCGAGCAGTACTTC.

This clonotype was found once. Just one base apart from a much larger clone, this may be a read error. The V gene is TRBV12-3 or TRBV12-4, the J gene TRBJ2-1, with 12 bases fitting TRBD2. The J segment lost 9 bases and the V segment lost 7 bases, leaving 10 bases of the junction unmatched. The CDR3 extends over 15 amino acids. The CDR3 spells CASIYLAGGLREQFF. CDR3 coding DNA: TGTGCCAGCATCTACCTAGCGGGAGGGCTACGTGAGCAGTTCTTC.